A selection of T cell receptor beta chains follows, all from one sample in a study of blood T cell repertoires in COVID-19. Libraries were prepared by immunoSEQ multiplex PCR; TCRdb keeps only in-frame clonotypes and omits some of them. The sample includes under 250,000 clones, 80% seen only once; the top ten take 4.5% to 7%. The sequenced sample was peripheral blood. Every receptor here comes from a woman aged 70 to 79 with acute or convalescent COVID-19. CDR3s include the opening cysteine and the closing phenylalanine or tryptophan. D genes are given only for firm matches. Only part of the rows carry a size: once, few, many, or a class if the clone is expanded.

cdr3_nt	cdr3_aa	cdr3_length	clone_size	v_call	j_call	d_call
TGTGCCAGCAGTTTGAGAAGCACAGATACGCAGTATTTT	CASSLRSTDTQYF	13	.	TRBV28	TRBJ2-3	.
TGTGCCAGCAGATACAGGCCAAACACTGAAGCTTTCTTT	CASRYRPNTEAFF	13	few	TRBV12-3/TRBV12-4	TRBJ1-1	.
TGTGCCAGCAGGCCCAGGGGGGCCGGAAACACCATATATTTT	CASRPRGAGNTIYF	14	.	TRBV6-5	TRBJ1-3	TRBD1
TGTGCCAGCAGCTTAGCGCTAAGGAGACAGGGGGCAACTAATGAAAAACTGTTTTTT	CASSLALRRQGATNEKLFF	19	.	TRBV7-9	TRBJ1-4	TRBD1
TGTGCCACCAGTGATTCAGGGAGAAACACCATATATTTT	CATSDSGRNTIYF	13	.	TRBV24-1	TRBJ1-3	.
TGTGCCAGCACATCGTGGGGACAGGGACTTGGCTACACCTTC	CASTSWGQGLGYTF	14	.	TRBV6-5	TRBJ1-2	TRBD1
TGTGCCAGCAGGGACAGGTACAATGAGCAGTTCTTC	CASRDRYNEQFF	12	.	TRBV12-3/TRBV12-4	TRBJ2-1	TRBD1
TGTGCCAGCAGCTTAACTAGCGGGAGTAATGAGCAGTTCTTC	CASSLTSGSNEQFF	14	.	TRBV11-3	TRBJ2-1	TRBD2
TGTGCCAGCAGCACCCGGACAGGGGCCGGGGAGCTGTTTTTT	CASSTRTGAGELFF	14	.	TRBV7-6	TRBJ2-2	TRBD1
TGTGCCAGCAGCCGCTCAGGGAGGAGAGAGACCCAGTACTTC	CASSRSGRRETQYF	14	.	TRBV6-2/TRBV6-3	TRBJ2-5	.
TGTGCCAGCAGCTTAACTCGTGCAGGCTACGAGCAGTACTTC	CASSLTRAGYEQYF	14	.	TRBV11-2	TRBJ2-7	.
TGTGCCAGCAGCTCAGGGGACGGCAGCAATCAGCCCCAGCATTTT	CASSSGDGSNQPQHF	15	.	TRBV28	TRBJ1-5	.
TGTGCCAGCAGTTTGACAACCGGACAGGGGTGGACGACCCAGTACTTC	CASSLTTGQGWTTQYF	16	.	TRBV27	TRBJ2-5	TRBD1
TGTGCCAGCAGCAGGGGCGGGGTTACCTACAATGAGCAGTTCTTC	CASSRGGVTYNEQFF	15	.	TRBV21-1	TRBJ2-1	.
TGTGCCAGCAGTCCGAACCATGACGGGAGTTTCGAGCAGTACTTC	CASSPNHDGSFEQYF	15	.	TRBV28	TRBJ2-7	.
TGTGCCAGCAGCTTGGAGCCGGCGGGGGCGAACTATGGCTACACCTTC	CASSLEPAGANYGYTF	16	.	TRBV5-5	TRBJ1-2	.
TGCGCCAGCAGCTTGGAATGGACAGGGGATGAGCAGTTCTTC	CASSLEWTGDEQFF	14	few	TRBV5-1	TRBJ2-1	TRBD1
TGTGCCAGCTCATTAGGGACTAGCGGTTACAATGAGCAGTTCTTC	CASSLGTSGYNEQFF	15	.	TRBV28	TRBJ2-1	TRBD2
TGCGCCAGCAGCTTGGATAGGAGCCTGGGTGGCTACGAGCAGTACTTC	CASSLDRSLGGYEQYF	16	.	TRBV5-1	TRBJ2-7	.
TGTGCCAGCAGCCTGCGGGGACAGGGGGTAAACTATGGCTACACCTTC	CASSLRGQGVNYGYTF	16	once	TRBV7-2	TRBJ1-2	TRBD1
TGCGCCAGCAGCTTGGACAGGGGGGCGGATGAAAAACTGTTTTTT	CASSLDRGADEKLFF	15	.	TRBV5-1	TRBJ1-4	TRBD1
TGTGCCTGGCGACGGACAGCCACTAACTATGGCTACACCTTC	CAWRRTATNYGYTF	14	.	TRBV30	TRBJ1-2	.
TGTGCCAGCAGTTTACGCGAAGAGACCCAGTACTTC	CASSLREETQYF	12	.	TRBV12-3/TRBV12-4	TRBJ2-5	.
TGTGCCACGGGGAACACTGAAGCTTTCTTT	CATGNTEAFF	10	.	TRBV6-5	TRBJ1-1	.
TGTGCCAGCTCCCCCGACAATCCAAATCAGCCCCAGCATTTT	CASSPDNPNQPQHF	14	.	TRBV18	TRBJ1-5	.
TGCGCCAGTCGGACAGGGGGCACTGAAGCTTTCTTT	CASRTGGTEAFF	12	.	TRBV5-1	TRBJ1-1	TRBD1
TGTGCCAGCAGTTTAGGGACTACCTACGAGCAGTACTTC	CASSLGTTYEQYF	13	.	TRBV28	TRBJ2-7	TRBD2
TGTGCCAGCAGAAAAGTGGGGAGTACATACGAGCAGTACTTC	CASRKVGSTYEQYF	14	.	TRBV27	TRBJ2-7	.
TGCGCCAGCAGCCCGGGACTAGCGGGAGGGCCTGGGGATACGCAGTATTTT	CASSPGLAGGPGDTQYF	17	.	TRBV5-1	TRBJ2-3	TRBD2
TGTGCCTGGAGTGTACTCGTGCTATTGACACGAACGCAGTATTTT	CAWSVLVLLTRTQYF	15	.	TRBV30	TRBJ2-3	.
TGCGCCAGCAGTGCGAAGAGCTCCTACGAGCAGTACTTC	CASSAKSSYEQYF	13	.	TRBV5-1	TRBJ2-7	.
TGTGCCAGCAGTGACGAGACAGGGGGAGATACGCAGTATTTT	CASSDETGGDTQYF	14	.	TRBV2	TRBJ2-3	TRBD1
TGTGCCAGCACACGGGGGACTAGCGGGAGTTTCACCGGGGAGCTGTTTTTT	CASTRGTSGSFTGELFF	17	once	TRBV3-1/TRBV3-2	TRBJ2-2	TRBD2
TGCAGCGCTGAAGTGGGGTACGGGGTAAACTATGGCTACACCTTC	CSAEVGYGVNYGYTF	15	.	TRBV29-1	TRBJ1-2	.
TGTGCCATCAGTGAGTCGGGACAGGGACCCTACGAGCAGTACTTC	CAISESGQGPYEQYF	15	.	TRBV10-3	TRBJ2-7	TRBD1
TGTGCCAGCAGCCCGGCGGGACAGGGGAGGAATGAGCAGTTCTTC	CASSPAGQGRNEQFF	15	.	TRBV28	TRBJ2-1	TRBD1
TGTGCCAGCAGTGCGGACAGGGGGGACGAGCAGTACTTC	CASSADRGDEQYF	13	.	TRBV6-4	TRBJ2-7	TRBD1
TGTGCCAGTAGTATAAGACAGGGGCTGGGCTACACCTTC	CASSIRQGLGYTF	13	.	TRBV19	TRBJ1-2	TRBD1